The rows below give T cell receptor beta chains drawn from one sample of a study of blood T cells in healthy people across ages. TCRdb reprocessed the 5' RACE reads with MiXCR, giving one entry per CDR3 protein. The table includes some 790,000 distinct CDR3 sequences, under 35% detected once. The sequencing input was blood. These TCRs come from a woman older than 75 in good health. The conserved cysteine and the conserved F or W are not part of the CDR3 here. Fields, in order: J gene, V gene, CDR3 protein.

TRBJ2-7,TRBV7-2,ASSPGTGYFEQY
TRBJ1-2,TRBV5-1,ASSWGPGADGYT
TRBJ1-1,TRBV7-2,ASNQGRNTEAF
TRBJ2-1,TRBV20-1,SARDQAASSYNEQF
TRBJ2-7,TRBV20-1,SARDNSYEQY
TRBJ2-6,TRBV19,ASTTRGEAGANVLT
TRBJ2-1,TRBV20-1,SAPEGLAVFYNEQF
TRBJ2-3,TRBV28,ASRPGKRTDTQY
TRBJ2-1,TRBV12-3/TRBV12-4,ASSLGSGGRNDEQF
TRBJ1-5,TRBV21-1,ASSKPGFRGTGRQPQH
TRBJ2-1,TRBV27,ASSYSLVLANEQF
TRBJ2-7,TRBV5-1,ASKPGQGYNEQY
TRBJ2-7,TRBV29-1,SVEARDRGYEQY
TRBJ2-1,TRBV11-2,ASSFLAGPYNEQF
TRBJ2-2,TRBV6-2/TRBV6-3,ASSPSSGELF